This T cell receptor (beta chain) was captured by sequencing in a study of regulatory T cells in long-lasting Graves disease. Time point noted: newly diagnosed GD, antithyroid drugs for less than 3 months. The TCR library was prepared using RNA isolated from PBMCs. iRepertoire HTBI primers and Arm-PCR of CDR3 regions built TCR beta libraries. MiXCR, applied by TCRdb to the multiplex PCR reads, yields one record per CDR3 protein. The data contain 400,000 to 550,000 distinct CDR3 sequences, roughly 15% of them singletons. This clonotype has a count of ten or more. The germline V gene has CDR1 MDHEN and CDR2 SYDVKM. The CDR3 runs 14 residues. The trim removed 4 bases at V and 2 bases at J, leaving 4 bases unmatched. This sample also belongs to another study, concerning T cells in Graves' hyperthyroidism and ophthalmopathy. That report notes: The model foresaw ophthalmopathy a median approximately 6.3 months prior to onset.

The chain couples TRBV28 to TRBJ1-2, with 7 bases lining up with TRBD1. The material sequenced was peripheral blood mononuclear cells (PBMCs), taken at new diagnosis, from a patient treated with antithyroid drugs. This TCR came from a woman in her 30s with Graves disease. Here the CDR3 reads CASSWQGENYGYTF. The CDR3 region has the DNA TGTGCCAGCAGTTGGCAGGGGGAGAACTATGGCTACACCTTC.